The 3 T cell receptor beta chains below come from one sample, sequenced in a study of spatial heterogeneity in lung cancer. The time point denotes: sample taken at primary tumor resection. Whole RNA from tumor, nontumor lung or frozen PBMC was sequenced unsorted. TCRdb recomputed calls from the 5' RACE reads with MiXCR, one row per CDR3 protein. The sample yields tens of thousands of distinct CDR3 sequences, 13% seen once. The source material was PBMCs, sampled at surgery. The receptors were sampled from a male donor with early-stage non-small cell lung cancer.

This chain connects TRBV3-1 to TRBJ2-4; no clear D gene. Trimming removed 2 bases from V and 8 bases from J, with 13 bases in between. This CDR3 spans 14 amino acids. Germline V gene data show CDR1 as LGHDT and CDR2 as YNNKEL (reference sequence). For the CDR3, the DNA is TGTGCCAGCAGCCAACTAGGAAGCCTTGACATTCAGTACTTC. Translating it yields CASSQLGSLDIQYF.

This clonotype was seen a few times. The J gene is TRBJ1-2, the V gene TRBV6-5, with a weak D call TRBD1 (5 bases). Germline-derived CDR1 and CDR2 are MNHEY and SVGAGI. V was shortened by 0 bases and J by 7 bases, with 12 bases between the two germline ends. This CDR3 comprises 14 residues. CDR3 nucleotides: TGTGCCAGCAGTTACTCGCGAAGGACACCTGGCTACACCTTC. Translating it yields CASSYSRRTPGYTF.

CDR3 nucleotides: TGTGCCAGCAGTGTCGCGTCAGGAGGGAGTAACACCGGGGAGCTGTTTTTT. It codes for CASSVASGGSNTGELFF. The chain joins TRBV6-1 to TRBJ2-2, with TRBD2 as a possible D gene (6 bases). From germline, CDR1 is MNHNS and CDR2 SASEGT. Trimming removed 4 bases from V and 2 bases from J, with 17 bases in between. The CDR3 runs 17 residues.